Below are 10 T cell receptor beta chains sequenced from a single sample in a study of T cells in localized non-small cell lung cancer. TCRdb's copy holds only in-frame clones and misses some; the assay was immunoSEQ multiplex PCR. This sample has 70,000 or so clones; about four fifths occur once, and the top ten carry about 1.5%. Specimen: peripheral blood, collected before any cancer treatment. The receptors here all came from a female donor of 60 years or more with stage I lung adenocarcinoma.

The J gene is TRBJ1-6, the V gene TRBV13; TRBD1 aligns across 7 bases. CDR1 PRHDT and CDR2 FYEKMQ come from the germline V gene (reference sequence). Trimming at V came to 5 bases and at J to 8 bases, leaving 12 bases not matched to a gene. The length of the CDR3 is 16 residues. This CDR3 reads CASSPWTGSGDSPLHF. The CDR3 DNA reads as TGTGCCAGCAGCCCCTGGACAGGCTCTGGCGATTCACCCCTCCACTTT.

A note on this clone: A read error is possible here, since a much larger clone lies one base away. This chain joins TRBV5-1 and TRBJ1-4, with D maybe TRBD1 (6 bases). The CDR3 loop spans 16 amino acids. CDR1 SGHRS and CDR2 YFSETQ come from the germline V gene. Trimming left V 0 bases short and J 4 bases short, with 13 bases between. CDR3 protein: CASSLDEQGINEKLFF. In DNA form, the CDR3 reads TGCGCCAGCAGCTTGGATGAACAGGGAATTAATGAAAAACTGTTTTTT.

This clone has only a few counts. V is TRBV19 and J is TRBJ1-2; D remains ambiguous. CDR3 length equals 13 residues. CDR1 and CDR2 from the germline V gene are LNHDA and SQIVND (reference sequence). V gave up 10 bases and J gave up 4 bases, with 16 bases separating them. CDR3 in amino acids: CATGRGFGYGYTF. Written as DNA, the CDR3 is TGTGCCACCGGGCGGGGTTTCGGCTATGGCTACACCTTC.

The chain carries TRBV5-4 and TRBJ1-2; 7 bases match TRBD1. The germline V gene encodes CDR1 SGHNT and CDR2 YYREEE (reference sequence). This CDR3 has 14 amino acids. V lost 2 bases and J lost 4; bases outside the gene matches: 5. DNA for the CDR3: TGTGCCAGCAGCTTTCCGGGACAGTCCTATGGCTACACCTTC. This codes for CASSFPGQSYGYTF.

The CDR3 sequence: CASSQAGEQFF. The CDR3 nucleotides read TGTGCCAGCAGCCAAGCGGGTGAGCAGTTCTTC. The V and J genes are TRBV7-9 and TRBJ2-1, with TRBD2 as a possible D gene (6 bases). Germline V gene data show CDR1 as SEHNR and CDR2 as FQNEAQ (reference sequence). Trimming left V 5 bases short and J 9 bases short, with 8 bases between. The CDR3 sequence is 11 residues long.

The genes are TRBV21-1 and TRBJ2-6; the D segment call TRBD1 is taken from the table without a DNA check. TRBV21-1 is labeled a pseudogene. CDR3 length equals 19 residues. The CDR3 DNA is TGTGCCAGCAGCAAGCAAAGTATGATAAGGGGCGCTGGGGCCAACGTCCTGACTTTC. It yields the protein CASSKQSMIRGAGANVLTF.

This sequence joins TRBV4-3 and TRBJ2-3; 7 positions agree with TRBD1. Germline loops: CDR1 LGHNA, CDR2 YSLEER. CDR3 length: 15 residues. The V and J ends lost 0 bases and 6 bases, in that order; junction bases with no gene match: 6. This chain's CDR3 is CASSQDNRGRDTQYF. The CDR3 DNA sequence: TGCGCCAGCAGCCAAGATAACAGGGGCCGGGATACGCAGTATTTT.

This clone occurred once. The chain employs TRBV10-3 and TRBJ1-5; 7 bases agree with TRBD1. V dropped 0 bases and J dropped 6; count of bases not matched to a gene: 11. Germline V gene data show CDR1 as ENHRY and CDR2 as SYGVKD. The CDR3 is 17 amino acids. The CDR3 sequence is CAISESIIRDSGQPQHF. The DNA of the CDR3 is TGTGCCATCAGTGAGTCGATAATTAGGGACAGTGGTCAGCCCCAGCATTTT.

The rearrangement uses TRBV4-1 and TRBJ1-2; no clear D gene. The V and J ends lost 3 bases and 5 bases respectively, with 16 bases between them. In germline, CDR1 is MGHRA, CDR2 YSYEKL. This CDR3 contains 15 residues. CDR3 bases: TGCGCCAGCAGCCACCCCAAGTCCGGTGTGTATGGCTACACCTTC. Translating gives CASSHPKSGVYGYTF.

This clone was detected once. The chain has TRBV12-5 and TRBJ1-3, with D perhaps TRBD1 (6 bases). The CDR3 contains 16 residues. Germline assignment: CDR1 LGHNT and CDR2 FRNRAP. Deletions cut 3 bases from V and 0 bases from J, with 12 bases between. The DNA for the CDR3 is TGTGCTAGTGGTTTTTACAGGGAAATCTCTGGAAACACCATATATTTT. Protein: CASGFYREISGNTIYF.